This T cell receptor beta chain was documented in a study of blood T cell repertoires in COVID-19. About the study: Acute-phase and convalescent COVID-19 samples originated in the United States, Italy and Spain. PBMCs, B-cell-depleted T cells, or T cells were the source of the cDNA or gDNA that made up the material.

The CDR3 length is 13 residues. In germline, CDR1 is LNHNV, CDR2 YYDKDF (reference sequence). V lost 3 bases to trimming and J lost 5 bases, with 11 bases between them. Sequencing was performed with immunoSEQ multiplex PCR; in TCRdb, only in-frame clones are kept and a portion is missing. Of approximately 99,000 clones in the sample, 84% are singletons; the top ten hold 2%. The sequence was collected from a man between 65 and 85 years old with active or convalescent COVID-19. This chain joins TRBV15 and TRBJ2-7; D is perhaps TRBD2 (6 bases). The sequencing input was peripheral blood. CDR3 sequence: CATSSGGIHEQYF. CDR3 bases: TGTGCCACCAGCAGTGGAGGGATCCACGAGCAGTACTTC. Full variable domain (outside the CDR3, taken from reference TRBV15 and TRBJ2-7): DAMVIQNPRYQVTQFGKPVTLSCSQTLNHNVMYWYQQKSSQAPKLLFHYYDKDFNNEADTPDNFQSRRPNTSFCFLDIRSPGLGDTAMYLCATSSGGIHEQYFGPGTRLTVT.